Below, one TCR beta chain is given with its context. The antigen remains unidentified. These data belong to a study of cytomegalovirus exposure and HLA in healthy donors. There were likely unrecorded immune exposures, though donors were nominally healthy when sampled. The PCR had 60 Vbeta and 13 Jbeta primers. TCRdb's copy holds only in-frame clones and misses some; the assay was immunoSEQ multiplex PCR. The table has around 210,000 clones, about 85% seen once. The CDR3 is 14 amino acids. Germline-derived CDR1 and CDR2 are GTSNPN and SVGIG (reference sequence). J lost 3 bases, V lost 1 base, and 3 bases had no gene match. Study-wide results and limits: Fewer N-insertions than the roughly 600-donor mean were reportedly shown by an Asian-associated ancestry cluster in a later analysis. A later analysis reported that several of the most significant clusters appeared to be linked to common viral pathogens, among them Epstein-Barr virus.

The rearrangement links TRBV30 to TRBJ1-5; TRBD1 matches at 7 bases. Material for sequencing was PBMCs. The receptor was derived from a girl aged 2-10 years in good health and CMV-seronegative. The CDR3, as DNA: TGTGCCTGGAGTGGGGGACAGCCCAATCAGCCCCAGCATTTT. Protein sequence: CAWSGGQPNQPQHF.